This passage covers 22 T cell receptor beta chains from one sample sequenced in a study of T cells in Graves' hyperthyroidism and ophthalmopathy. The TCR beta CDR3 regions underwent amplification using RNA transcripts as the source. First-round RT-PCR of the TCR CDR3 relied on the HTBI primer set. TCRdb processed the multiplex PCR reads anew with MiXCR; each CDR3 protein has one entry. The sample includes about 560,000 distinct CDR3 sequences, around 15% of them seen just once. The sequencing input was blood. Every receptor here comes from a woman aged 18-29 years with Graves' hyperthyroidism.

This clonotype was seen repeatedly, ten times or more. The chain recombines TRBV11-1 with TRBJ1-1; possibly TRBD1 for D (5 bases). This CDR3 is built from 13 residues. Per the germline V gene, CDR1 is SGHAT and CDR2 is FQDESV (reference sequence). V shed 3 bases and J shed 4 bases, with 9 bases lying between them. The CDR3 DNA is TGTGCCAGCAGCTTTGAGAGGGGCACTGAAGCTTTCTTT. Translation gives CASSFERGTEAFF.

This clonotype has a count of ten or more. This chain connects TRBV3-1 to TRBJ2-1, with a tentative D call TRBD2 (6 bases). Germline CDR1 is LGHDT and CDR2 is YNNKEL (reference sequence). The CDR3 sequence is 14 residues long. V shed 1 base and J shed 10 bases, with 14 bases lying between them. The CDR3 sequence is CASSQGTGVREQFF. CDR3 bases: TGTGCCAGCAGCCAAGGAACGGGAGTTCGGGAGCAGTTCTTC.

A remark on this clonotype: A read error is possible here, since a much larger clone lies one base away. The chain joins TRBV7-9 to TRBJ1-1; D is unclear. Looked up from germline, CDR1 is SEHNR and CDR2 is FQNEAQ (reference sequence). The CDR3 totals 13 residues. The CDR3 loop reads CASSSIVDTEALF. In DNA, the CDR3 is TGTGCCAGCAGCTCGATCGTTGACACTGAAGCTCTCTTT.

This chain joins TRBV7-3 and TRBJ2-7; 8 nucleotides line up with TRBD1. The V segment lost 3 bases and the J segment 5 bases; nucleotides outside the gene matches: 3. The CDR3 has 13 residues. The germline V gene encodes CDR1 SGHTA and CDR2 FQGTGA. The CDR3: CASSLSGGDEQYF. DNA for the CDR3: TGTGCCAGCAGCTTGTCAGGGGGCGACGAGCAGTACTTC.

The rearrangement uses TRBV5-1 and TRBJ2-3; 9 nucleotides agree with TRBD1. The junction had 12 bases not matched to a gene; V was cut back by 1 base and J by 3 bases. This CDR3 region has 18 residues. Per germline, CDR1 SGHRS and CDR2 YFSETQ. The CDR3 loop reads CASSLSGTGGFVTDTQYF. CDR3 nucleotide sequence: TGCGCCAGCAGCTTGTCTGGTACAGGGGGCTTTGTGACAGATACGCAGTATTTT.

Ten or more counts support this clonotype. The chain couples TRBV28 to TRBJ2-1; D gene unclear. The V and J ends lost 8 bases and 3 bases respectively, with 8 bases between them. The CDR3 extends over 12 amino acids. Germline assignment: CDR1 MDHEN and CDR2 SYDVKM. The CDR3 sequence: CASGVGYNEQFF. The CDR3 coding sequence is TGTGCCAGCGGAGTAGGCTACAATGAGCAGTTCTTC.

This clonotype has only a few counts. The chain has TRBV10-1 and TRBJ2-1; D is perhaps TRBD1 (6 bases). This CDR3 has 16 residues. Germline V gives CDR1 WNHNN, CDR2 SYGVQD (reference sequence). Trimming shortened V by 6 bases and J by 3 bases, and 18 bases separated the two germline ends. The DNA of the CDR3 is TGCGCCAGCAGCGAATTACAGGGAAGATACTACAATGAGCAGTTCTTC. Translation gives CASSELQGRYYNEQFF.

In its sample, this clonotype was seen many times. This chain links TRBV7-2 with TRBJ2-1; 11 positions agree with TRBD2. Germline loops: CDR1 SGHTA, CDR2 FQGNSA. The CDR3 is made up of 18 amino acids. V shed 0 bases, J shed 9 bases, and the junction held 13 bases outside the gene matches. In nucleotides, the CDR3 is TGTGCCAGCAGCTTAGCGGTGGGGCTAGCGGGAGGATCATTTGAGCAGTTCTTC. Translation gives CASSLAVGLAGGSFEQFF.

In its sample, this clonotype was seen many times. The chain has TRBV28 and TRBJ2-3, with D unclear. V was pared by 5 bases and J by 6 bases, with 12 bases between. The germline V gene has CDR1 MDHEN and CDR2 SYDVKM. This CDR3 has 13 residues. DNA of the CDR3: TGTGCCAGCAGTGGCGGCCGCAAGGATACGCAGTATTTT. The encoded protein is CASSGGRKDTQYF. The variable domain in full, with the rest retrieved from reference TRBV28 and TRBJ2-3, is DVKVTQSSRYLVKRTGEKVFLECVQDMDHENMFWYRQDPGLGLRLIYFSYDVKMKEKGDIPEGYSVSREKKERFSLILESASTNQTSMYLCASSGGRKDTQYFGPGTRLTVL.

Points on this clonotype: A junction boundary mismatches the germline segment, possibly from a read error. The chain carries TRBV4-1 and TRBJ2-7, with 7 bases aligning to TRBD2. Looked up from germline, CDR1 is MGHRA and CDR2 is YSYEKL. CDR3 size: 14 residues. The CDR3 protein is CASRQAQTSPEQYF. CDR3 coding DNA: TGCGCCAGCAGGCAAGCCCAGACTAGCCCCGAGCAGTACTTC.

DNA for the CDR3: TGTGCCAGCAGCTGGACAGGCGGCACTGGGGCCAACGTCCTGACTTTC. It is translated as CASSWTGGTGANVLTF. This sequence joins TRBV7-9 and TRBJ2-6; 7 nucleotides line up with TRBD1. Trimming cost V 4 bases and J 2 bases; bases outside gene matches: 5. Germline CDR1 is SEHNR and CDR2 is FQNEAQ (reference sequence). The CDR3 length is 16 residues.

The chain combines TRBV6-1 with TRBJ1-1; D is perhaps TRBD1 (6 bases). V was pared by 5 bases and J by 0 bases, with 16 bases between. Germline V CDR1 and CDR2: MNHNS, SASEGT. The CDR3 is made up of 16 amino acids. The CDR3 loop is CASSFRRTAMNTEAFF. Here the CDR3 DNA reads TGTGCCAGCAGTTTCCGGAGGACAGCCATGAACACTGAAGCTTTCTTT.

This clonotype was counted a few times. This chain connects TRBV6-2 or TRBV6-3 to TRBJ2-2; D may be TRBD2 (5 bases). The germline V gene has CDR1 MNHEY and CDR2 SVGEGT. The CDR3 consists of 14 residues. Trimming took off 10 bases at V and 3 bases at J, with 15 bases between the two ends. The CDR3 spells CAISAGGDTGELFF. For the CDR3, the DNA is TGTGCCATTTCGGCGGGTGGGGACACCGGGGAGCTGTTTTTT.

V and J are TRBV7-9 and TRBJ1-5; D call uncertain. This CDR3 has 15 amino acids. Germline V gene lookup returns CDR1 SEHNR and CDR2 FQNEAQ (reference sequence). V was trimmed by 5 bases and J by 2 bases, leaving 13 bases between them. The CDR3 loop reads CASSPDWVGNQPQHF. In nucleotides, the CDR3 is TGTGCCAGCAGCCCGGATTGGGTTGGCAATCAGCCCCAGCATTTT.

This clonotype was observed a handful of times. The chain has TRBV5-5 and TRBJ1-5, with a possible D match to TRBD1 (5 bases). Trimming cost V 2 bases and J 3 bases, with 12 bases left between them. Per the germline V gene, CDR1 is SGHKS and CDR2 is YYEKEE (reference sequence). This CDR3 has 15 amino acids. CDR3 region: CASSLRTRDNQPQHF. DNA of the CDR3: TGTGCCAGCAGCTTACGGACAAGGGACAATCAGCCCCAGCATTTT.

The chain uses TRBV6-2 or TRBV6-3 and TRBJ2-5, with 9 bases fitting TRBD1. V shed 2 bases and J 5 bases; nucleotides not matched to a gene: 3. CDR3 size: 14 residues. Germline V gives CDR1 MNHEY, CDR2 SVGEGT. CDR3: CASSYGTGWETQYF. The CDR3 nucleotides are TGTGCCAGCAGTTACGGGACAGGGTGGGAGACCCAGTACTTC.

This clonotype was seen many times. The chain employs TRBV20-1 and TRBJ2-7; D gene ambiguous. This CDR3 contains 10 residues. Looked up from germline, CDR1 is DFQATT and CDR2 is SNEGSKA (reference sequence). The V end was cut by 3 bases, the J end by 6 bases, with 6 bases between. CDR3 protein: CSASASEQYF. CDR3 bases: TGCAGTGCTAGCGCTAGCGAGCAGTACTTC.

This clonotype showed up many times. The V and J genes are TRBV20-1 and TRBJ2-3, with 9 positions matching TRBD2. The CDR3 covers 13 residues. V shed 6 bases, J shed 5 bases, and the junction held 6 bases outside the gene matches. In germline, CDR1 is DFQATT, CDR2 SNEGSKA (reference sequence). The CDR3 nucleotides read TGCAGTGCATCAGCGGGGGGCGAAGATACGCAGTATTTT. Protein: CSASAGGEDTQYF.

This clonotype was observed a few times. The chain links TRBV12-3 or TRBV12-4 to TRBJ2-1; D gene ambiguous. The V end lost 6 bases, the J end lost 8 bases, and 14 bases lay between the germline ends. This CDR3 has 13 residues. The CDR3 sequence: CASSPPFIDEQFF. The CDR3 nucleotides are TGTGCCAGCAGCCCGCCCTTTATCGATGAGCAGTTCTTC.

This clonotype was recorded a few times. This rearrangement joins TRBV5-1 to TRBJ2-1; D gene unclear. Trimming removed 5 bases from V and 0 bases from J, with 12 bases in between. CDR1 is SGHRS and CDR2 is YFSETQ in the germline V gene. The CDR3 extends over 15 amino acids. CDR3 residues: CASRATGPSYNEQFF. CDR3 nucleotide sequence: TGCGCCAGCAGGGCCACCGGGCCCTCCTACAATGAGCAGTTCTTC.

V is TRBV9 and J is TRBJ1-5; no clear D gene. Germline V CDR1 and CDR2: SGDLS, YYNGEE. Trimming pared 3 bases from V and 7 bases from J, leaving 8 bases between. The CDR3 is 12 amino acids. CDR3 sequence reads: CASSGGGQPQHF. The DNA for the CDR3 is TGTGCCAGCAGCGGGGGAGGCCAGCCCCAGCATTTT.

V is TRBV19 and J is TRBJ1-5, with a tentative D call TRBD1 (5 bases). Trimming cost V 7 bases and J 6 bases, with 19 bases left between them. Germline CDR1 reads LNHDA; CDR2 reads SQIVND (reference sequence). The CDR3 consists of 15 residues. CDR3 DNA: TGTGCCAGTAACTCTCCACAGGCACGACGTCAGCCCCAGCATTTT. Residues: CASNSPQARRQPQHF.